Described below is a single T cell receptor beta chain sequence and its context. These data come from a study of blood T cell repertoires in COVID-19. In the study overall: The origin of the acute and convalescent COVID-19 samples was the United States, Italy and Spain. PBMCs, B-cell-depleted T cells, or T cells were the source of the cDNA or gDNA that made up the material.

In the original analysis: How many nucleated cells were present was estimated from reference gene primer amplification. Some clones are missing from TCRdb's copy, which holds only in-frame ones; the method was immunoSEQ multiplex PCR. V, J and clone size were drawn from that table, and D and trimming were deduced from the DNA. The sample has some 150,000 clones, roughly 80% seen once. Germline values: CDR1 MNHNY, CDR2 SVGAGI (reference sequence). The CDR3 has 14 residues. V was shortened by 6 bases and J by 5 bases, with 16 bases between the two germline ends. The gene calls are TRBV6-6 and TRBJ2-5; D possibly corresponds to TRBD1 (6 bases). Input material: peripheral blood. This sequence originates from a woman older than 75 with acute or convalescent COVID-19. The CDR3 DNA reads TGTGCCAGCAGCTACACTCAGGGGATGGAGACCCAGTACTTC. Protein product: CASSYTQGMETQYF.